The source of this T cell receptor (beta chain) is a study of T cells expressing NK-cell markers. Whole-study findings and limits: Among CD8+ T cells from about six donors, dominant NKG2C+ clonotypes accounted for about 1.0-7.0%.

There are 18 residues in the CDR3. Germline CDR1 and CDR2: SGHRS and YFSETQ. Reanalyzing the 5' RACE reads, TCRdb keeps one entry per CDR3 protein, without DNA. The repertoire table contains 250,000 or so distinct CDR3 sequences. As regards this clonotype: Its matching antigen is unknown.

The V gene is TRBV5-1, the J gene TRBJ1-4; there is no DNA to check the TCRdb D call of TRBD1. Sequencing used blood T cells: a sorted CD56 or NKG2C T cell subset, CD4+ or CD8+ T cells, or bulk PBMC T cells (not recorded which). This sequence originates from a woman aged 18 to 75 in good health. The CDR3: CASSLGQGLLGTNEKLFF.